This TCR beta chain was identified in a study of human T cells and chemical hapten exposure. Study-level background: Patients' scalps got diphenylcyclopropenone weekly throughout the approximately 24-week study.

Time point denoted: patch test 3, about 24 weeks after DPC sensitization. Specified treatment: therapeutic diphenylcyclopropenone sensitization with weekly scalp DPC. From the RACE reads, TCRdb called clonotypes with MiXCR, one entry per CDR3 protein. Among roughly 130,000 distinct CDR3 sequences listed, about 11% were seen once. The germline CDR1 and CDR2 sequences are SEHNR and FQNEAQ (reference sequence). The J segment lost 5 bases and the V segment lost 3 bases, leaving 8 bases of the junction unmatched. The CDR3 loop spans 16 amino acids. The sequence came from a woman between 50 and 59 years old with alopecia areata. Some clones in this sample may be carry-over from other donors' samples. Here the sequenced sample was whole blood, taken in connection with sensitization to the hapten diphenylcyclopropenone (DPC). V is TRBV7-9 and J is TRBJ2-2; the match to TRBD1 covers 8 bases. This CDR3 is CASSLLAGTGTGELFF. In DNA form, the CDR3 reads TGTGCCAGCAGCTTGTTGGCCGGGACAGGTACCGGGGAGCTGTTTTTT.